These 29 T cell receptor beta chains came from one sample sequenced in a study of cytomegalovirus exposure and HLA in healthy donors. Researchers ran the PCR with 60 Vbeta and 13 Jbeta primers. Libraries were prepared by immunoSEQ multiplex PCR; TCRdb keeps only in-frame clonotypes and omits some of them. The table has 150,000 or so clones, almost 80% seen once. The sample consisted of PBMCs. The receptors originated from a man aged 18 to 30 in good health and CMV-seropositive.

Points on this clone: The missing conserved phenylalanine or tryptophan at the end of this CDR3 makes a read error likely. This sequence joins TRBV2 and TRBJ1-6; D unclear. Trimming cost V 7 bases and J 0 bases, with 10 bases left between them. Per germline, CDR1 SNHLY and CDR2 FYNNEI. The CDR3 consists of 15 residues. The DNA of the CDR3 is TGTGCCAGCACGGAGGATAGCTCCTATAATTCACCCCTCCACCTT. Protein: CASTEDSSYNSPLHL.

The V and J genes are TRBV27 and TRBJ2-7; 11 positions agree with TRBD2. This CDR3 region has 17 residues. Germline V gene lookup returns CDR1 MNHEY and CDR2 SMNVEV (reference sequence). Losses at the gene ends were 3 bases for V and 2 bases for J; bases not matched to a gene: 9. The CDR3 is CASSFASGTSGTYEQYF. CDR3 nucleotides: TGTGCCAGCAGTTTTGCCTCCGGGACTAGCGGTACCTACGAGCAGTACTTC.

The J gene is TRBJ2-6, the V gene TRBV7-2, with 12 bases matching TRBD2. Germline V CDR1 and CDR2: SGHTA, FQGNSA. The ends lost 5 bases at V and 0 bases at J; junction bases unmatched: 8. The CDR3 loop spans 19 amino acids. CDR3: CASSPKLAGGVSGANVLTF. The CDR3 DNA sequence: TGTGCCAGCAGCCCCAAACTAGCGGGAGGAGTCTCTGGGGCCAACGTCCTGACTTTC.

The V gene is TRBV21-1, the J gene TRBJ1-5. TRBV21-1 has pseudogene status. CDR3 length: 16 amino acids. The CDR3 loop reads CASSGHSGFSNQPQHF. CDR3 nucleotide sequence: TGTGCCAGCAGCGGACACAGCGGGTTTAGCAATCAGCCCCAGCATTTT.

The V gene is TRBV6-5, the J gene TRBJ2-7, with D possibly TRBD1 on 6 matching bases. CDR1 is MNHEY and CDR2 is SVGAGI in the germline V gene. The CDR3 covers 11 residues. Trimming took off 7 bases at V and 3 bases at J, with 7 bases between the two ends. The CDR3 region is CASTDSYEQYF. The CDR3 bases are TGTGCCAGCACGGACAGCTACGAGCAGTACTTC.

This chain uses TRBV19 with TRBJ1-5, with TRBD1 as a possible D gene (5 bases). The germline V gene has CDR1 LNHDA and CDR2 SQIVND (reference sequence). V was cut by 7 bases and J by 7 bases, with 17 bases left in between. The CDR3 runs 14 residues. The CDR3, as DNA: TGTGCCAGTACTCCGGGACTCCGAGCGCAGCCCCAGCATTTT. Protein: CASTPGLRAQPQHF.

The V gene is TRBV9, the J gene TRBJ2-7, with a weak D call TRBD2 (7 bases). The CDR3 has 14 residues. Germline V gene sequence: CDR1 SGDLS, CDR2 YYNGEE. Trimming took off 3 bases at V and 6 bases at J, with 16 bases between the two ends. The CDR3 region is CASSARGGAAEQYF. The CDR3 coding sequence is TGTGCCAGCAGCGCCCGTGGGGGGGCCGCCGAGCAGTACTTC.

The CDR3 DNA is TGTGCCATCAGAACAGGGGAAGGCGGCTACACCTTC. Translated, it gives CAIRTGEGGYTF. This chain connects TRBV10-3 to TRBJ1-2, with 7 bases aligning to TRBD1. CDR1 and CDR2 from the germline V gene are ENHRY and SYGVKD. This CDR3 has 12 amino acids. J was trimmed by 8 bases and V by 6 bases; bases with no gene match: 6.

This clone came up once. V is TRBV5-4 and J is TRBJ1-2; D might be TRBD1 (5 bases). Trimming took off 0 bases at V and 4 bases at J, with 7 bases between the two ends. Germline loops: CDR1 SGHNT, CDR2 YYREEE (reference sequence). CDR3 size: 13 residues. The CDR3 DNA follows: TGTGCCAGCAGCTTGGACAGGACCTATGGCTACACCTTC. Translation: CASSLDRTYGYTF.

V usage is TRBV13 and J usage is TRBJ1-1, with D uncertain. This CDR3 comprises 15 residues. Germline assignment: CDR1 PRHDT and CDR2 FYEKMQ (reference sequence). The ends were cut back, 7 bases at V and 0 bases at J, with 15 bases in the middle. The CDR3 here is CASNSLPDMNTEAFF. DNA for the CDR3: TGTGCCAGCAACTCCCTCCCCGATATGAACACTGAAGCTTTCTTT.

This sequence joins TRBV7-9 and TRBJ1-1, with 10 positions matching TRBD1. There are 14 residues in the CDR3. Germline CDR1 and CDR2: SEHNR and FQNEAQ (reference sequence). Germline trimming cut 5 bases from V and 6 bases from J; bases unmatched to any gene: 6. CDR3: CASSPRDRGPEAFF. The DNA for the CDR3 is TGTGCCAGCAGCCCACGAGACAGGGGGCCTGAAGCTTTCTTT.

V and J are TRBV19 and TRBJ2-7, with TRBD2 matching over 13 bases. The CDR3 covers 15 residues. Germline V gene data show CDR1 as LNHDA and CDR2 as SQIVND (reference sequence). The V gene end was trimmed by 4 bases and the J gene end by 3 bases; junction bases not matched to a gene: 3. CDR3: CASSTRTSGSYEQYF. CDR3 sequence (DNA): TGTGCCAGTAGTACAAGGACTAGCGGGAGCTACGAGCAGTACTTC.

This chain joins TRBV7-2 and TRBJ2-1; 7 nucleotides line up with TRBD2. CDR3 length equals 14 residues. V trimming: 1 base; J trimming: 7 bases; junction bases outside the gene matches: 4. Germline loops: CDR1 SGHTA, CDR2 FQGNSA. The CDR3 protein is CASSLVGGSNEQFF. In DNA, the CDR3 is TGTGCCAGCAGCTTAGTGGGGGGGAGTAATGAGCAGTTCTTC. Full variable domain (missing parts from reference TRBV7-2 and TRBJ2-1): GAGVSQSPSNKVTEKGKDVELRCDPISGHTALYWYRQSLGQGLEFLIYFQGNSAPDKSGLPSDRFSAERTGGSVSTLTIQRTQQEDSAVYLCASSLVGGSNEQFFGPGTRLTVL.

The V and J genes are TRBV2 and TRBJ1-2; 7 nucleotides agree with TRBD1. Germline V gene lookup returns CDR1 SNHLY and CDR2 FYNNEI. V lost 6 bases to trimming and J lost 0 bases; unmatched junction nucleotides: 7. This CDR3 has 15 amino acids. DNA of the CDR3: TGTGCCAGCAGAAGGGGACAGCCAGCTAACTATGGCTACACCTTC. Translating it yields CASRRGQPANYGYTF.

V is TRBV7-9 and J is TRBJ1-5; weak D call: TRBD1 (5 bases). Trimming stripped 1 base from V and 4 bases from J, with 11 bases between. CDR1 and CDR2 (germline): SEHNR, FQNEAQ (reference sequence). The CDR3 contains 15 residues. CDR3: CASSLGTDRNQPQHF. The CDR3 DNA sequence: TGTGCCAGCAGCTTAGGTACAGACAGAAATCAGCCCCAGCATTTT. Using reference TRBV7-9 and TRBJ1-5 for the parts outside the CDR3, the full variable domain is DTGVSQNPRHKITKRGQNVTFRCDPISEHNRLYWYRQTLGQGPEFLTYFQNEAQLEKSRLLSDRFSAERPKGSFSTLEIQRTEQGDSAMYLCASSLGTDRNQPQHFGDGTRLSIL.

The chain is built from TRBV9 and TRBJ1-1; D is possibly TRBD1 (5 bases). The V gene lost 2 bases and the J gene lost 3 bases, with 8 bases spanning the gap. Germline CDR1 and CDR2: SGDLS and YYNGEE. CDR3 length equals 13 residues. The CDR3 spells CASSVRGDTEAFF. CDR3 DNA sequence: TGTGCCAGCAGCGTCCGGGGGGACACTGAAGCTTTCTTT.

V gene TRBV5-6 combines with J gene TRBJ1-4; no clear D. V was trimmed by 2 bases and J by 8 bases, leaving 7 bases between them. This CDR3 is built from 12 residues. CDR1 and CDR2 (germline): SGHDT, YYEEEE. The CDR3: CASSFRAEKLFF. The CDR3 bases are TGTGCCAGCAGCTTTAGAGCCGAAAAACTGTTTTTT.

The chain couples TRBV5-4 to TRBJ2-7, with 8 bases matching TRBD1. This CDR3 is built from 15 residues. With 4 bases clipped from V and 6 bases from J, the junction kept 12 bases outside the gene matches. Per the germline V gene, CDR1 is SGHNT and CDR2 is YYREEE (reference sequence). The CDR3 region has the DNA TGTGCCAGCAGCGGGGACAGGAGGCTATTGGGCGAGCAGTACTTC. Protein: CASSGDRRLLGEQYF.

The V gene is TRBV29-1, the J gene TRBJ2-4; TRBD1 matches at 7 bases. The length of the CDR3 is 19 residues. Germline V lookup: CDR1 SQVTM, CDR2 ANQGSEA. Losses at the gene ends were 0 bases for V and 2 bases for J; bases not matched to a gene: 16. CDR3 sequence (DNA): TGCAGCGTTGAAGACCCACAGGGGCCGCTTGCAGGAACCAAAAACATTCAGTACTTC. Amino acid sequence: CSVEDPQGPLAGTKNIQYF.

This chain connects TRBV28 to TRBJ1-1; D remains unclear. CDR3 length: 14 amino acids. Trimming took 4 bases from V and 8 from J, leaving 17 bases between them. From germline, CDR1 is MDHEN and CDR2 SYDVKM. The CDR3 bases are TGTGCCAGCAGTTCTACCCCGGGAACGGCCGAAGCTTTCTTT. Amino acids: CASSSTPGTAEAFF. The full variable domain, rest sourced from reference TRBV28 and TRBJ1-1, is DVKVTQSSRYLVKRTGEKVFLECVQDMDHENMFWYRQDPGLGLRLIYFSYDVKMKEKGDIPEGYSVSREKKERFSLILESASTNQTSMYLCASSSTPGTAEAFFGQGTRLTVV.

This chain uses TRBV27 with TRBJ2-3; 7 nucleotides align to TRBD1. Germline values: CDR1 MNHEY, CDR2 SMNVEV (reference sequence). This CDR3 comprises 14 residues. V lost 6 bases and J lost 3; bases outside the gene matches: 6. As DNA, the CDR3 is TGTGCCAGCAGAGAGACAGGGAGAACAGATACGCAGTATTTT. Protein product: CASRETGRTDTQYF.

This clone was detected a few times. The rearrangement joins TRBV30 to TRBJ2-7; a weak D match, TRBD2 (5 bases). The CDR3 is made up of 13 amino acids. Trimming removed 3 bases from V and 6 bases from J, with 15 bases in between. Germline V gene lookup returns CDR1 GTSNPN and CDR2 SVGIG (reference sequence). DNA of the CDR3: TGTGCCTGGAGGAGGGTCCCTAGGTCCGAGCAGTACTTC. It is translated as CAWRRVPRSEQYF.

This clone was counted a few times. This chain uses TRBV6-1 with TRBJ1-2; the D gene is possibly TRBD1 (5 bases). This CDR3 contains 12 residues. Trimming cost V 7 bases and J 8 bases, with 14 bases left between them. The V gene's germline CDR1 is MNHNS and CDR2 SASEGT. The CDR3: CASTYRLDGYTF. The CDR3 DNA reads as TGTGCCAGCACCTACAGGCTGGACGGCTACACCTTC.

The chain joins TRBV18 to TRBJ2-7, with 10 bases fitting TRBD2. This CDR3 has 16 amino acids. The V and J ends lost 3 bases and 10 bases, in that order; junction bases with no gene match: 15. Looked up from germline, CDR1 is KGHSH and CDR2 is LQKENI. The CDR3 nucleotides are TGTGCCAGCTCACCGGCGATGGGACTAGCGTACGAATCACAGTACTTC. The encoded protein is CASSPAMGLAYESQYF.

This clone was observed a few times. The rearrangement uses TRBV5-4 and TRBJ2-7; tentatively, D is TRBD2 (6 bases). Between the trimmed V and J ends, which lost 4 bases and 9 bases, there was a span of 17 bases. There are 13 residues in the CDR3. Per the germline V gene, CDR1 is SGHNT and CDR2 is YYREEE (reference sequence). Here the CDR3 reads CASSLGEETRQYF. The DNA of the CDR3 is TGTGCCAGCAGCCTGGGGGAGGAAACGCGGCAGTACTTC.

This clone was seen a single time. CDR3 bases: TGTGCCAGCAGCCTAGGGAAGTGGGGGGGCCCTCGAGATGAGCAGTTCTTC. This encodes CASSLGKWGGPRDEQFF. The V gene is TRBV11-2, the J gene TRBJ2-1; a possible D gene is TRBD2 (7 bases). CDR3 length: 17 residues. CDR1 and CDR2 (germline): SGHAT, FQNNGV. V gave up 5 bases and J gave up 8 bases, with 25 bases separating them.

The rearrangement links TRBV5-5 to TRBJ2-5, with 8 bases matching TRBD2. The germline V gene encodes CDR1 SGHKS and CDR2 YYEKEE (reference sequence). J lost 3 bases, V lost 3 bases, and 13 bases had no gene match. CDR3 length: 17 amino acids. The CDR3 nucleotides read TGTGCCAGCAGCTCGGGACTAGTGGGGAATAAAGAAGAGACCCAGTACTTC. The encoded protein is CASSSGLVGNKEETQYF.

This chain links TRBV10-2 with TRBJ2-3, with D possibly being TRBD2 (6 bases). V was shortened by 0 bases and J by 0 bases, with 19 bases between the two germline ends. Germline V gene data show CDR1 as WSHSY and CDR2 as SAAADI. The CDR3 loop spans 19 amino acids. The CDR3 region has the DNA TGCGCCAGCAGTGAGTCGCAAGGGGCTAGCGATAGAAGCACAGATACGCAGTATTTT. Translated, it gives CASSESQGASDRSTDTQYF.

This rearrangement joins TRBV7-6 to TRBJ2-1; possible D gene TRBD2, 7 bases. CDR1 and CDR2 (germline): SGHVS, FNYEAQ. CDR3 length: 12 amino acids. With 4 bases removed from V and 9 bases from J, the gap between germline ends came to 10 bases. The CDR3 loop is CASSSRGAEQFF. The CDR3 DNA reads TGTGCCAGCAGCTCCCGGGGGGCTGAGCAGTTCTTC.